Below are 27 T cell receptor beta chains sequenced from a single sample in a study of T cell responses to AZD1222 COVID-19 vaccine. Here immunoSEQ multiplex PCR was the method, and the copy in TCRdb shows in-frame clones only, minus some. The sample lists approximately 100,000 clones; about 88% were seen once. The source was peripheral blood, collected on day 0 of AZD1222 vaccination. The receptors here all came from an adult in good health.

In its sample, this clone was seen once. The genes are TRBV5-1 and TRBJ1-1; possibly TRBD1 for D (5 bases). The ends were cut back, 6 bases at V and 1 base at J, with 10 bases in the middle. Germline V lookup: CDR1 SGHRS, CDR2 YFSETQ. This CDR3 comprises 13 residues. The CDR3: CASTLGGNTEAFF. CDR3 coding DNA: TGCGCCAGCACCCTGGGGGGGAACACTGAAGCTTTCTTT.

The chain has TRBV5-4 and TRBJ1-5, with D possibly TRBD1 on 5 matching bases. Germline V gene data show CDR1 as SGHNT and CDR2 as YYREEE (reference sequence). The CDR3 spans 13 residues. V lost 5 bases to trimming and J lost 6 bases, with 12 bases between them. The DNA for the CDR3 is TGTGCCAGCAGTCGGGGACCGGGTCAGCCCCAGCATTTT. It yields the protein CASSRGPGQPQHF.

The chain is built from TRBV9 and TRBJ1-2; 8 bases agree with TRBD1. Losses at the gene ends were 3 bases for V and 3 bases for J; bases not matched to a gene: 10. CDR3 length equals 16 residues. Per the germline V gene, CDR1 is SGDLS and CDR2 is YYNGEE. The CDR3 coding sequence is TGTGCCAGCAGCGGAGAGACCGAGGACAGGGACTATGGCTACACCTTC. It yields the protein CASSGETEDRDYGYTF.

The gene calls are TRBV4-2 and TRBJ2-1; maybe TRBD1 (5 bases). The CDR3 has 12 amino acids. Trimming removed 0 bases at V and 16 bases at J, with 13 bases between. Germline V gives CDR1 LGHNA, CDR2 YNFKEQ. CDR3 coding DNA: TGTGCCAGCAGCCAAGATACCCTGGGGCGCTTCTTC. It codes for CASSQDTLGRFF.

The J gene is TRBJ1-5, the V gene TRBV10-3; TRBD1 might be the D (6 bases). The CDR3 is 15 residues long. V shed 0 bases and J shed 6 bases, with 12 bases lying between them. Germline CDR1 ENHRY, CDR2 SYGVKD. CDR3 loop: CAISESGGGVQPQHF. Here the CDR3 DNA reads TGTGCCATCAGTGAGTCGGGAGGGGGGGTTCAGCCCCAGCATTTT.

CDR3 in amino acids: CASSWTSGMGQETQYF. The CDR3 nucleotides read TGTGCCAGCAGCTGGACTAGCGGGATGGGACAAGAGACCCAGTACTTC. This rearrangement joins TRBV2 to TRBJ2-5, with 12 positions matching TRBD2. Unmatched junction bases numbered 7, after V lost 6 bases and J lost 2 bases. Per germline, CDR1 SNHLY and CDR2 FYNNEI. The CDR3 totals 16 residues.

This chain joins TRBV5-8 and TRBJ2-1, with D perhaps matching TRBD2 (6 bases). Germline CDR1 is SGHTS and CDR2 is YDEGEE. V lost 2 bases to trimming and J lost 8 bases, with 14 bases between them. This CDR3 region has 14 residues. This CDR3 reads CASSLRDLMDEQFF. DNA of the CDR3: TGTGCCAGCAGCTTAAGGGACTTAATGGATGAGCAGTTCTTC.

The chain uses TRBV5-4 and TRBJ1-1, with TRBD1 identical over 10 bases. The CDR3 extends over 15 amino acids. Germline V gene sequence: CDR1 SGHNT, CDR2 YYREEE (reference sequence). J lost 6 bases, V lost 2 bases, and 7 bases had no gene match. CDR3 amino acids: CASSFATGGISEAFF. CDR3 bases: TGTGCCAGCAGCTTCGCGACAGGGGGCATATCTGAAGCTTTCTTT. The full variable domain, with the rest looked up from reference TRBV5-4 and TRBJ1-1, is ETGVTQSPTHLIKTRGQQVTLRCSSQSGHNTVSWYQQALGQGPQFIFQYYREEENGRGNFPPRFSGLQFPNYSSELNVNALELDDSALYLCASSFATGGISEAFFGQGTRLTVV.

The V call is TRBV7-2, the J call TRBJ2-1, with D perhaps TRBD2 (7 bases). The V gene's germline CDR1 is SGHTA and CDR2 FQGNSA. V was trimmed by 7 bases and J by 3 bases, leaving 16 bases between them. The CDR3 totals 15 residues. The chain's CDR3 is CASIQRGGRYNEQFF. The CDR3 DNA is TGTGCCAGCATCCAGAGGGGGGGCCGCTACAATGAGCAGTTCTTC.

The chain recombines TRBV5-1 with TRBJ2-1, with no clear D. The V and J ends lost 0 bases and 7 bases respectively, with 11 bases between them. From germline, CDR1 is SGHRS and CDR2 YFSETQ. CDR3 length: 14 residues. CDR3 region: CASSLGTITNEQFF. CDR3 coding DNA: TGCGCCAGCAGCTTGGGGACCATAACTAATGAGCAGTTCTTC.

The J gene is TRBJ2-7, the V gene TRBV6-5; possible D gene TRBD1, 6 bases. Germline V gene lookup returns CDR1 MNHEY and CDR2 SVGAGI. The V end lost 6 bases, the J end lost 5 bases, and 14 bases lay between the germline ends. The length of the CDR3 is 13 residues. CDR3 sequence reads: CASRIGQTHEQYF. The CDR3 DNA sequence: TGTGCCAGCAGAATTGGACAGACCCACGAGCAGTACTTC.

The J gene is TRBJ1-1, the V gene TRBV19, with 10 bases aligning to TRBD1. With 0 bases clipped from V and 5 bases from J, the junction kept 12 bases outside the gene matches. This CDR3 is built from 18 residues. Per the germline V gene, CDR1 is LNHDA and CDR2 is SQIVND (reference sequence). CDR3 DNA: TGTGCCAGTAGTATAGATCAGCACCGACAGGGGGCTGTAACTGAAGCTTTCTTT. It translates to CASSIDQHRQGAVTEAFF. Supplemented by reference TRBV19 and TRBJ1-1, the full variable domain reads DGGITQSPKYLFRKEGQNVTLSCEQNLNHDAMYWYRQDPGQGLRLIYYSQIVNDFQKGDIAEGYSVSREKKESFPLTVTSAQKNPTAFYLCASSIDQHRQGAVTEAFFGQGTRLTVV.

This chain uses TRBV7-5 with TRBJ1-2. TRBV7-5 constitutes a pseudogene. This CDR3 comprises 14 residues. DNA of the CDR3: TGTGCCAGAAGCCCCAGGAGTCGGAACTATGGCTACACCTTC. Amino acid sequence: CARSPRSRNYGYTF.

The chain is built from TRBV7-2 and TRBJ1-5, with D maybe TRBD1 (5 bases). The CDR3 spans 17 residues. Germline-derived CDR1 and CDR2 are SGHTA and FQGNSA. V lost 4 bases to trimming and J lost 0 bases, with 16 bases between them. CDR3 loop: CASSSRDPGHSNQPQHF. The CDR3 coding sequence is TGTGCCAGCAGCTCCCGGGACCCTGGGCATAGCAATCAGCCCCAGCATTTT.

V gene TRBV5-4 combines with J gene TRBJ1-4; perhaps TRBD1 as D (6 bases). This CDR3 is built from 15 residues. V was trimmed by 5 bases and J by 5 bases, leaving 16 bases between them. In germline, CDR1 is SGHNT, CDR2 YYREEE (reference sequence). As DNA, the CDR3 is TGTGCCAGCAGTGAGGGGGGCAGGGGAAATGAAAAACTGTTTTTT. This encodes CASSEGGRGNEKLFF. Looking up the rest from reference TRBV5-4 and TRBJ1-4 gives the full variable domain: ETGVTQSPTHLIKTRGQQVTLRCSSQSGHNTVSWYQQALGQGPQFIFQYYREEENGRGNFPPRFSGLQFPNYSSELNVNALELDDSALYLCASSEGGRGNEKLFFGSGTQLSVL.

The chain carries TRBV28 and TRBJ1-5; 8 bases map to TRBD1. The germline V gene has CDR1 MDHEN and CDR2 SYDVKM. The CDR3 is 16 amino acids. After removal of 5 bases from V and 4 bases from J, the junction contained 10 bases not matched to a gene. CDR3 sequence (DNA): TGTGCCAGCAGTCCAACAGGGGGTGGCTATAATCAGCCCCAGCATTTT. This gives the protein CASSPTGGGYNQPQHF.

This sequence joins TRBV6-2 or TRBV6-3 and TRBJ2-5; D not certain. The V end lost 5 bases, the J end lost 5 bases, and 18 bases lay between the germline ends. CDR1 MNHEY and CDR2 SVGEGT come from the germline V gene. This CDR3 has 15 amino acids. The CDR3 loop reads CASSPSIDSAETQYF. DNA for the CDR3: TGTGCCAGCAGTCCCTCAATTGATTCTGCGGAGACCCAGTACTTC.

DNA of the CDR3: TGCAGTGCTAGTTCCAAGACAGCGATCCCTGAAGCTTTCTTT. This codes for CSASSKTAIPEAFF. The V gene is TRBV20-1, the J gene TRBJ1-1, with a tentative D call TRBD1 (5 bases). CDR1 and CDR2 from the germline V gene are DFQATT and SNEGSKA (reference sequence). This CDR3 comprises 14 residues. With 3 bases removed from V and 6 bases from J, the gap between germline ends came to 17 bases.

Here the CDR3 DNA reads TGTGCCAGCAGCCTCGAGAACGGGGGCACCAATGAGCAGTTCTTC. This gives the protein CASSLENGGTNEQFF. The chain combines TRBV6-2 or TRBV6-3 with TRBJ2-1; D possibly matches TRBD1 or TRBD2 (6 bases each). Germline V gene sequence: CDR1 MNHEY, CDR2 SVGEGT. V was trimmed by 6 bases and J by 6 bases, leaving 18 bases between them. This CDR3 spans 15 amino acids.

V is TRBV19 and J is TRBJ1-1, with D maybe TRBD1 (6 bases). Trimming cost V 4 bases and J 4 bases, with 13 bases left between them. This CDR3 has 14 residues. Germline CDR1 LNHDA, CDR2 SQIVND (reference sequence). The CDR3: CASSTTGWGTEAFF. CDR3 nucleotide sequence: TGTGCCAGTAGTACGACAGGTTGGGGCACTGAAGCTTTCTTT. Full variable domain (rest looked up from reference TRBV19 and TRBJ1-1): DGGITQSPKYLFRKEGQNVTLSCEQNLNHDAMYWYRQDPGQGLRLIYYSQIVNDFQKGDIAEGYSVSREKKESFPLTVTSAQKNPTAFYLCASSTTGWGTEAFFGQGTRLTVV.

The table lists this clone with a few counts. The CDR3 sequence is CASMNLLDTQYF. The CDR3 DNA is TGTGCCAGCATGAACCTGTTAGATACGCAGTATTTT. J is TRBJ2-3 and V is TRBV27; no clear D gene. Trimming stripped 7 bases from V and 5 bases from J, with 10 bases between. CDR1 MNHEY and CDR2 SMNVEV come from the germline V gene (reference sequence). This CDR3 has 12 amino acids.

DNA of the CDR3: TGTGCCAGCAGTGAAATGGCGGGGGGGAGGACAGATACGCAGTATTTT. It is translated as CASSEMAGGRTDTQYF. V usage is TRBV6-1 and J usage is TRBJ2-3; 9 nucleotides agree with TRBD2. The CDR3 extends over 16 amino acids. V gave up 2 bases and J gave up 3 bases; unmatched junction bases: 6. CDR1 and CDR2 (germline): MNHNS, SASEGT.

The V call is TRBV6-5, the J call TRBJ1-1; possible D gene TRBD1, 5 bases. The germline V gene encodes CDR1 MNHEY and CDR2 SVGAGI. V was cut by 7 bases and J by 6 bases, with 21 bases left in between. The CDR3 runs 15 residues. As DNA, the CDR3 is TGTGCCAGCACCGTCCTTGAAACAGGTGTCGCTGAAGCTTTCTTT. It is translated as CASTVLETGVAEAFF.

The gene calls are TRBV18 and TRBJ2-7; D is undetermined. The germline gives CDR1 KGHSH, CDR2 LQKENI. CDR3 length: 13 residues. Deletions cut 2 bases from V and 1 base from J, with 6 bases between. CDR3: CASSPGGSYEQYF. CDR3 bases: TGTGCCAGCTCACCAGGCGGTTCCTACGAGCAGTACTTC. Using reference TRBV18 and TRBJ2-7 for the parts outside the CDR3, the full variable domain is NAGVMQNPRHLVRRRGQEARLRCSPMKGHSHVYWYRQLPEEGLKFMVYLQKENIIDESGMPKERFSAEFPKEGPSILRIQQVVRGDSAAYFCASSPGGSYEQYFGPGTRLTVT.

In its sample, this clone was seen a few times. J is TRBJ2-1 and V is TRBV6-4; 8 bases align to TRBD2. Germline trimming cut 5 bases from V and 5 bases from J; bases unmatched to any gene: 8. The CDR3 runs 15 residues. In germline, CDR1 is MRHNA, CDR2 SNTAGT. The CDR3 is CASSSSGGDNNEQFF. CDR3 nucleotide sequence: TGTGCCAGCAGTTCATCGGGGGGGGACAACAATGAGCAGTTCTTC.

On this clone itself: The identical CDR3 is also encoded by other nucleotide sequences in the sample. V usage is TRBV5-1 and J usage is TRBJ2-7; D call uncertain. There are 12 residues in the CDR3. Germline V CDR1 and CDR2: SGHRS, YFSETQ. V was trimmed by 0 bases and J by 3 bases, leaving 4 bases between them. Here the CDR3 reads CASSLGGYEQYF. As DNA, the CDR3 is TGCGCCAGCAGCTTGGGGGGCTACGAGCAGTACTTC.

The chain joins TRBV2 to TRBJ2-4, with D maybe TRBD2 (6 bases). The germline V and J ends were trimmed by 1 base and 9 bases, with 10 bases remaining between them. The CDR3 is made up of 13 amino acids. In germline, CDR1 is SNHLY, CDR2 FYNNEI. This CDR3 reads CASSEERRGIQYF. As DNA, the CDR3 is TGTGCCAGCAGTGAAGAAAGGAGGGGCATTCAGTACTTC.